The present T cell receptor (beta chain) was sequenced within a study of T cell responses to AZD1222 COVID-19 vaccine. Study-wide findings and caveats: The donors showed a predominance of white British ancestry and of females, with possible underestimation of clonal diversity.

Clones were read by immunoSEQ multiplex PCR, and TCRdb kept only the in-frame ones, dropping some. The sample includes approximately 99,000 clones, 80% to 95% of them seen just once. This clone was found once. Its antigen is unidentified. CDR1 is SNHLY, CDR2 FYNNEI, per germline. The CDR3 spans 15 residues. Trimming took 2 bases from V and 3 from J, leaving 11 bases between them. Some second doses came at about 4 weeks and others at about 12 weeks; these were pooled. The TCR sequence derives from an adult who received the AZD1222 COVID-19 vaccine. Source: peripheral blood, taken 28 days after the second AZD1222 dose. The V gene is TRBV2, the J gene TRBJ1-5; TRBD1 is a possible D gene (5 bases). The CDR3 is CASSEPGSNNQPQHF. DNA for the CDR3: TGTGCCAGCAGTGAACCAGGGTCGAACAATCAGCCCCAGCATTTT.